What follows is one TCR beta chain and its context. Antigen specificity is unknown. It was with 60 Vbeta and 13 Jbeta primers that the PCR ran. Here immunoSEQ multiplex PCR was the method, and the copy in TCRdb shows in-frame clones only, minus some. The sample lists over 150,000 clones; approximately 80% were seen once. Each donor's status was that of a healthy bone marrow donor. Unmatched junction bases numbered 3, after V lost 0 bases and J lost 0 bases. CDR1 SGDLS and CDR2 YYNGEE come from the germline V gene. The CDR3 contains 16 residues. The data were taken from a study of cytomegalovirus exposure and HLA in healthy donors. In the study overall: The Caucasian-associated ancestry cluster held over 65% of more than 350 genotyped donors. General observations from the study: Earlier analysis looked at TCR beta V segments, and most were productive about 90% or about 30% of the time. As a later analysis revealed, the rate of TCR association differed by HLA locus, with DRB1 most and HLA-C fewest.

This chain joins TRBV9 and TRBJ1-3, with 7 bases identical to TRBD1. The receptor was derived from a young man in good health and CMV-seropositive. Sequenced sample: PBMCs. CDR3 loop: CASSVGTGLSGNTIYF. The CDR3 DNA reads TGTGCCAGCAGCGTAGGGACAGGACTCTCTGGAAACACCATATATTTT.